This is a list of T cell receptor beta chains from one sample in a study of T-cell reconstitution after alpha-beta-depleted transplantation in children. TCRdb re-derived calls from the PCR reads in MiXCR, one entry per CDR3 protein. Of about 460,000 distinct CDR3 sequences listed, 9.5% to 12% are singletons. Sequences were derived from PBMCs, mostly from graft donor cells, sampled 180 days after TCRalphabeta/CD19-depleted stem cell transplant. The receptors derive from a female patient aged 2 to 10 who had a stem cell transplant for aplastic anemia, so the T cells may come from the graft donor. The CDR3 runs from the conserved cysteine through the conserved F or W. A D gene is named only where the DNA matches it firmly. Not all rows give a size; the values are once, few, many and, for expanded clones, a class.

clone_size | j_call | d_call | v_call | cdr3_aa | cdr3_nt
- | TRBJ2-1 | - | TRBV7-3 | CASSLLGGQYNEQFF | TGTGCCAGCAGCTTATTGGGGGGACAATACAATGAGCAGTTCTTC
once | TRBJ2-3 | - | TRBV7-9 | CASSPSEGYSDAQYF | TGTGCCAGCAGCCCCTCCGAGGGCTATTCCGATGCGCAGTATTTT
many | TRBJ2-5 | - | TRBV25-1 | CASSWGLETQYF | TGTGCCAGCAGTTGGGGTCTAGAGACCCAGTACTTC
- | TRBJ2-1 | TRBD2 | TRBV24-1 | CATSAEREVSEQFF | TGTGCCACCAGTGCTGAACGGGAGGTTTCCGAGCAGTTCTTC
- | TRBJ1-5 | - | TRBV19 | CASSTVDRMSNQPQHF | TGTGCCAGTAGTACCGTGGACAGAATGAGCAATCAGCCCCAGCATTTT
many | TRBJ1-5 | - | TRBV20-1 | CSARQALNQPQHF | TGCAGTGCTAGACAAGCACTCAATCAGCCCCAGCATTTT
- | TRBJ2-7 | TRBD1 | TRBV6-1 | CASRGTEYSYEQYF | TGTGCCAGCAGGGGGACAGAATACTCCTACGAGCAGTACTTC
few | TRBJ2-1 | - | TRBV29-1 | CSGGIAFNNEQFF | TGCAGCGGAGGGATAGCGTTCAACAATGAGCAGTTCTTC
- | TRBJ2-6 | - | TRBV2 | CASAKGRRSHSGANVLTF | TGTGCCAGCGCTAAGGGGCGCAGAAGCCACTCTGGGGCCAACGTCCTGACTTTC
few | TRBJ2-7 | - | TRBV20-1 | CSARDFILTRASYEQYF | TGCAGTGCTAGAGATTTCATTCTCACTCGGGCCTCCTACGAGCAGTACTTC
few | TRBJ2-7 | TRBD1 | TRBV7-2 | CASSARTGDPYEQYF | TGTGCCAGCAGCGCACGGACAGGGGACCCCTACGAGCAGTACTTC
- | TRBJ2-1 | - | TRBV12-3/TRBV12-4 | CASSLIGRGGNEQFF | TGTGCCAGCAGTTTAATCGGCAGGGGAGGGAATGAGCAGTTCTTC
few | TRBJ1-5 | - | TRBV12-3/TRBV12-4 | CASSLKGRGPQHF | TGTGCCAGCAGTTTAAAAGGGAGAGGGCCCCAGCATTTT
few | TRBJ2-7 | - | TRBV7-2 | CASSYRTAVYF | TGTGCCAGCAGCTATAGGACAGCCGTATACTTC
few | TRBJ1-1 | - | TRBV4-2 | CASSQGEYRDTEAFF | TGTGCCAGCAGCCAAGGCGAATACAGGGACACTGAAGCTTTCTTT
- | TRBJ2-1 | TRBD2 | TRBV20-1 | CSASGTSGSYNEQFF | TGCAGTGCTTCCGGGACTAGCGGGAGCTACAATGAGCAGTTCTTC
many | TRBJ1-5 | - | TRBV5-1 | CASSLAPMGVNQPQHF | TGCGCCAGCAGCTTGGCCCCGATGGGGGTCAATCAGCCCCAGCATTTT
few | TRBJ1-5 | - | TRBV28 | CASSFPRERGANQPQHF | TGTGCCAGCAGTTTCCCGAGAGAGAGGGGTGCCAATCAGCCCCAGCATTTT
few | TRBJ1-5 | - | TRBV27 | CASSLGGRAWQPQHF | TGTGCCAGCAGTTTAGGGGGACGAGCGTGGCAGCCCCAGCATTTT
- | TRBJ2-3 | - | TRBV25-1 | CASSDLVGPSTDTQYF | TGTGCCAGCAGCGACCTCGTGGGACCAAGCACAGATACGCAGTATTTT
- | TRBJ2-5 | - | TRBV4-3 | CASSQDTGEYQETQYF | TGCGCCAGCAGCCAAGATACGGGGGAGTACCAAGAGACCCAGTACTTC
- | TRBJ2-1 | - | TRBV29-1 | CSPMTRGGEQFF | TGCAGCCCAATGACTAGAGGCGGTGAGCAGTTCTTC
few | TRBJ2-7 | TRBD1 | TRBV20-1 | CSARLSRTGGFSYEQYF | TGCAGTGCTAGACTTAGTAGGACAGGGGGCTTCTCCTACGAGCAGTACTTC
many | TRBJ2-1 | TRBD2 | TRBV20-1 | CSASFGLAGYNEQFF | TGCAGTGCTAGTTTTGGACTAGCCGGCTACAATGAGCAGTTCTTC
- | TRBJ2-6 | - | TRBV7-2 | CASSPANVLTF | TGTGCCAGCAGCCCAGCCAACGTCCTGACTTTC
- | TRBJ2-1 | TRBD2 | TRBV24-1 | CASGLAGGTSYNEQFF | TGTGCCTCGGGACTAGCGGGCGGTACCTCCTACAATGAGCAGTTCTTC
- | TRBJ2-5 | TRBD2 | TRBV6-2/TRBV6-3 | CASRRTRIQETQYF | TGTGCCAGCAGGCGGACTAGGATACAAGAGACCCAGTACTTC
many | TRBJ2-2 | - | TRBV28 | CASNRPRGRNTGELFF | TGTGCCAGCAACCGGCCCAGGGGCAGGAACACCGGGGAGCTGTTTTTT
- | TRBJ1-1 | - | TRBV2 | CASSESGGGTEAFF | TGTGCCAGCAGTGAATCCGGGGGAGGCACTGAAGCTTTCTTT
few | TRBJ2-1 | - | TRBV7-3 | CASSLSAGRSYNEQFF | TGTGCCAGCAGCTTAAGTGCCGGAAGGTCCTACAATGAGCAGTTCTTC
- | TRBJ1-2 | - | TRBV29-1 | CSVETRGTF | TGCAGCGTTGAGACAAGAGGCACCTTC
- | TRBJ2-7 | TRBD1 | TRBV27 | CASSLRTGESYEQYF | TGTGCCAGCAGTTTACGGACAGGGGAGTCCTACGAGCAGTACTTC
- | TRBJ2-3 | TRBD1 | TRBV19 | CASSRGQGPTDTQYF | TGTGCCAGTAGTAGGGGACAGGGCCCCACAGATACGCAGTATTTT
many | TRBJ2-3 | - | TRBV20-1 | CSALKPTRTDTQYF | TGCAGTGCGTTAAAACCAACCAGGACAGATACGCAGTATTTT
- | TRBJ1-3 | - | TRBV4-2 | CASSQFQRDNSGNTIYF | TGTGCCAGCAGCCAATTCCAAAGGGACAACTCTGGAAACACCATATATTTT
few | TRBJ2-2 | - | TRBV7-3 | CASSNPQGGGTGELFF | TGTGCCAGCAGCAACCCACAAGGAGGAGGCACCGGGGAGCTGTTTTTT
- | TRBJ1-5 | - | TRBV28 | CAACAQYSPYQPQHF | TGTGCCGCCTGTGCACAGTATTCCCCTTATCAGCCCCAGCATTTT
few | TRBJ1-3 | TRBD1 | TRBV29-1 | CSFYDRGRSGNTIYF | TGCAGCTTTTACGACAGGGGCAGGTCTGGAAACACCATATATTTT
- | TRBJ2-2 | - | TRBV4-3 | CASSQATGLTGELFF | TGCGCCAGCAGCCAAGCAACCGGGCTCACCGGGGAGCTGTTTTTT
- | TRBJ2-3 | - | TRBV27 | CASSHILRGPDTQYF | TGTGCCAGCAGTCATATCCTTAGAGGCCCAGATACGCAGTATTTT
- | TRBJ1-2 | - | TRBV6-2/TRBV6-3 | CASRTGTTGVYGYTF | TGTGCCAGCAGGACTGGGACCACCGGTGTCTATGGCTACACCTTC
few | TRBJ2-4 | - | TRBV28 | CASSLDLRLAKNIQYF | TGTGCCAGCAGTTTGGATTTGAGGCTCGCCAAAAACATTCAGTACTTC
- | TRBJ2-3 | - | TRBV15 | CATSRDHPSTDTQYF | TGTGCCACCAGCAGAGATCACCCCAGCACAGATACGCAGTATTTT
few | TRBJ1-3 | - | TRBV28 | CASSIPISGNTIYF | TGTGCCAGCAGTATTCCGATCTCTGGAAACACCATATATTTT
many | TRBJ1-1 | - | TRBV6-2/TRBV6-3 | CASSYGEGWGSNTEAFF | TGTGCCAGCAGTTACGGAGAAGGTTGGGGTTCGAACACTGAAGCTTTCTTT
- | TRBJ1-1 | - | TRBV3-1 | CASSKGRRNTEAFF | TGTGCCAGCAGCAAGGGACGGAGGAACACTGAAGCTTTCTTT
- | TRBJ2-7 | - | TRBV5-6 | CASSLGLRGSYEQYF | TGTGCCAGCAGCTTGGGGTTGCGAGGTTCCTACGAGCAGTACTTC
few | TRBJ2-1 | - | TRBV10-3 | CAIMQDYNEQFF | TGTGCCATCATGCAGGACTACAATGAGCAGTTCTTC
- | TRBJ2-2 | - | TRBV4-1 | CASSLLVERNTGELFF | TGCGCCAGCAGCCTACTAGTGGAGCGAAACACCGGGGAGCTGTTTTTT
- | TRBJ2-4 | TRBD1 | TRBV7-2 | CASSLVGTGGSKNIQYF | TGTGCCAGCAGCCTCGTGGGGACAGGGGGCTCTAAAAACATTCAGTACTTC
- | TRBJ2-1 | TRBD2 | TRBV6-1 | CASSGGLAGNEQFF | TGTGCCAGCAGTGGCGGACTAGCGGGAAATGAGCAGTTCTTC
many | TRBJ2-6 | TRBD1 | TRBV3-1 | CASSQARQGALSSGANVLTF | TGTGCCAGCAGCCAGGCTAGGCAGGGGGCTTTATCCTCTGGGGCCAACGTCCTGACTTTC
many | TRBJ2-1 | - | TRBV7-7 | CASSLAGSTNEQFF | TGTGCCAGCAGCTTAGCGGGTTCTACCAATGAGCAGTTCTTC
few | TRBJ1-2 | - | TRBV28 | CASSSNGRTYGYTF | TGTGCCAGCAGTTCCAACGGACGGACCTATGGCTACACCTTC
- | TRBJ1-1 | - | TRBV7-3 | CASTSGGVNTEAFF | TGTGCCAGCACCTCCGGCGGAGTGAACACTGAAGCTTTCTTT
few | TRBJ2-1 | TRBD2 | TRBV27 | CASSPGGLAGLYNEQFF | TGTGCCAGCAGTCCGGGGGGACTAGCGGGGCTATACAATGAGCAGTTCTTC
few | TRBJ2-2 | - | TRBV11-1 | CGTKVRAPFAYGTGELFF | TGTGGTACGAAGGTCCGGGCCCCATTTGCTTATGGCACCGGGGAGCTGTTTTTT
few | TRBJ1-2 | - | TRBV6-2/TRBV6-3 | CAIGTGYGYTF | TGTGCCATCGGTACAGGGTATGGCTACACCTTC
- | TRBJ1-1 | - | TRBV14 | CASSQHLRRIEAFF | TGTGCCAGCAGCCAACATTTAAGGCGGATTGAAGCTTTCTTT
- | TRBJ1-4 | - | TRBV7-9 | CASSGGRYEKLFF | TGTGCCAGCAGCGGTGGACGGTATGAAAAACTGTTTTTT